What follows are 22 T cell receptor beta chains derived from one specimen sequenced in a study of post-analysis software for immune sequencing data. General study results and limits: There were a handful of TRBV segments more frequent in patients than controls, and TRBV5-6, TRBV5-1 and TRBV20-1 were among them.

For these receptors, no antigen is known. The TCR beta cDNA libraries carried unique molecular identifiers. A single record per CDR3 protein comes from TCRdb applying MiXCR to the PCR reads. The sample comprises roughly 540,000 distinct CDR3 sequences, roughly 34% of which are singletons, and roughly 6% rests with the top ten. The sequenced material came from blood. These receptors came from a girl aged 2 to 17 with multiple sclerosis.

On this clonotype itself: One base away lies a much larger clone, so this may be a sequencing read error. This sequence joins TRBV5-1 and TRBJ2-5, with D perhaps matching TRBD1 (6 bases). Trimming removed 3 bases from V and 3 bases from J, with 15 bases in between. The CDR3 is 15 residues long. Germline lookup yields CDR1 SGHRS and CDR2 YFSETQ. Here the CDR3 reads CASSYARTEKETQYF. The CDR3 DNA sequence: TGCGCCAGCAGCTATGCCAGGACAGAAAAAGAGACCCAGTACTTC.

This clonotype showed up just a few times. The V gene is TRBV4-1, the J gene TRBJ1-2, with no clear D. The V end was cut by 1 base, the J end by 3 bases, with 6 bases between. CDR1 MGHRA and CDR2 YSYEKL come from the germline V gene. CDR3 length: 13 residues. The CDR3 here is CASSQGTYYGYTF. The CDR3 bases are TGCGCCAGCAGCCAAGGCACCTACTATGGCTACACCTTC.

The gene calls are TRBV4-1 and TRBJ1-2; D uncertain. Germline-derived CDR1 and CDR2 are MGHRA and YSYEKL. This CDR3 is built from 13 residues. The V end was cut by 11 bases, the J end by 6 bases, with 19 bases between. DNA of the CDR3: TGCGCCTTCTCGGGGTCTACGAGGCATGGCTACACCTTC. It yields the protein CAFSGSTRHGYTF.

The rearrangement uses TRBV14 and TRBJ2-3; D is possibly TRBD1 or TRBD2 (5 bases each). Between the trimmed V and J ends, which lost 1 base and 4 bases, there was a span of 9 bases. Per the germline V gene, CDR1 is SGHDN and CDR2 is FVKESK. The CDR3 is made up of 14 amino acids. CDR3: CASSQGLGADTQYF. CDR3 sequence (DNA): TGTGCCAGCAGCCAAGGCCTGGGGGCAGATACGCAGTATTTT.

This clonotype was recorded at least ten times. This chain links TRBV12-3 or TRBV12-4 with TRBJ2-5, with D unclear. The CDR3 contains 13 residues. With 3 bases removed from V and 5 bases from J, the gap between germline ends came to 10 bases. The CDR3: CASSLSARETQYF. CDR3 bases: TGTGCCAGCAGTTTGAGCGCAAGGGAGACCCAGTACTTC.

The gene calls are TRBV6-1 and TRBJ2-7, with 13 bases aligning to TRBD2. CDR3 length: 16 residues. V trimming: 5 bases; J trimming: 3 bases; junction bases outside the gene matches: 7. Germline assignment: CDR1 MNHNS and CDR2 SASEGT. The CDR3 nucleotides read TGTGCCAGCAGTTCATCACTAGCGGGGGGGCTCTACGAGCAGTACTTC. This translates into CASSSSLAGGLYEQYF.

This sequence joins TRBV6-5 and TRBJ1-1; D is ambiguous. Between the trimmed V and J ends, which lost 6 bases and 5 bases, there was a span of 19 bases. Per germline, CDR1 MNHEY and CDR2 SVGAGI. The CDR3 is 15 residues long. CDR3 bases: TGTGCCAGCAGCCGACCCGGTAGAGCGAAGACTGAAGCTTTCTTT. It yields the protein CASSRPGRAKTEAFF.

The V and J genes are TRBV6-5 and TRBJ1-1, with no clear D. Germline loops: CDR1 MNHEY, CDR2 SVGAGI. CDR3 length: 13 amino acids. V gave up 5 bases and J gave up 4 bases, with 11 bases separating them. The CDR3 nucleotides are TGTGCCAGCAGTCCCGGACGGGCCACTGAAGCTTTCTTT. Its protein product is CASSPGRATEAFF.

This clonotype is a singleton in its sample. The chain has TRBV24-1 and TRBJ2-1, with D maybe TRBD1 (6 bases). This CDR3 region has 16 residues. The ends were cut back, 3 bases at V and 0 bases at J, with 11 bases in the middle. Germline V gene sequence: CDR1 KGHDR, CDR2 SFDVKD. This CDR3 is CATSDVRGSSYNEQFF. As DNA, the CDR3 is TGTGCCACCAGTGATGTGAGGGGGAGCTCCTACAATGAGCAGTTCTTC.

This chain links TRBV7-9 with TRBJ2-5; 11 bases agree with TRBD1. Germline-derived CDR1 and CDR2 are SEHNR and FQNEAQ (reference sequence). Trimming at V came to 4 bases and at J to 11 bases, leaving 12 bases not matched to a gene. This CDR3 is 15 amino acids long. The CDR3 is CASSWGTGGDNEQYF. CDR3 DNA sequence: TGTGCCAGCAGCTGGGGGACAGGGGGGGACAATGAGCAGTACTTC.

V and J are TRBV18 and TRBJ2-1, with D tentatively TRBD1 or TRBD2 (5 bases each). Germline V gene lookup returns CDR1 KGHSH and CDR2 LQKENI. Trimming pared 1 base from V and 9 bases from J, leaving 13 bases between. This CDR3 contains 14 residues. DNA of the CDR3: TGTGCCAGCTCACCACGTCGGGGTGGGGCTGAGCAGTTCTTC. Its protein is CASSPRRGGAEQFF.

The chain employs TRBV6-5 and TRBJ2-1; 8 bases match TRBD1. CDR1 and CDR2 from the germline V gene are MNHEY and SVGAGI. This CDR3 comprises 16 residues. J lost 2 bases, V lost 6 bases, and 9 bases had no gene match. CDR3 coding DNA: TGTGCCAGCAGCTACGGGACAGGACCGACCTACAATGAGCAGTTCTTC. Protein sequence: CASSYGTGPTYNEQFF.

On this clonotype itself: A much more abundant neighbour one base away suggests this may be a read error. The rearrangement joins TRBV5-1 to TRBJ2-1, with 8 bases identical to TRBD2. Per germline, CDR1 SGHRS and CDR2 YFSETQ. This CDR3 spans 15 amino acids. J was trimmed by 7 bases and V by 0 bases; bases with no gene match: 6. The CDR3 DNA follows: TGCGCCAGCAGCTTGGGCGGCGGGGGGCGTAATGAGCAGTTCTTC. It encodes CASSLGGGGRNEQFF.

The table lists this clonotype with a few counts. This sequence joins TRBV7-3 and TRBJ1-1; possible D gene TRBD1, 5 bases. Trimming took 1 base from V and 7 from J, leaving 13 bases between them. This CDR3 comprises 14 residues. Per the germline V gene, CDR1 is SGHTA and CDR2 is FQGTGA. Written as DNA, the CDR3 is TGTGCCAGCAGCTTAAGGGGTATACAGGATGAAGCTTTCTTT. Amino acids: CASSLRGIQDEAFF.

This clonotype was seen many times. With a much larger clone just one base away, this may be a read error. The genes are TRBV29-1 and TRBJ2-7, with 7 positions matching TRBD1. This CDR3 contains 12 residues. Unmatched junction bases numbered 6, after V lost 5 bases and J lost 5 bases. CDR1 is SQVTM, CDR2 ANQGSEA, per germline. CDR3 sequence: CSVLTGWNEQYF. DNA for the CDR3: TGCAGCGTTCTGACAGGGTGGAACGAGCAGTACTTC.

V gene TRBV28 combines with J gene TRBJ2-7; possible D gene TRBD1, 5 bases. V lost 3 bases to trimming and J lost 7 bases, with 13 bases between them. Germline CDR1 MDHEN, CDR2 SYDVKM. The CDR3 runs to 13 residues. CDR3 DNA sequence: TGTGCCAGCAGTTTCAAAGGGGTAGGGGAGCAGTACTTC. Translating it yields CASSFKGVGEQYF.

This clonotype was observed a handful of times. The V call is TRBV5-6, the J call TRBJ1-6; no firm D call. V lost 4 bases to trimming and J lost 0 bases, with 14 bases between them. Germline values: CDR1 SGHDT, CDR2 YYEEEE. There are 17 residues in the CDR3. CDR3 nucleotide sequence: TGTGCCAGCAGCGAAAAAGGCCGAATCTCCTATAATTCACCCCTCCACTTT. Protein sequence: CASSEKGRISYNSPLHF.

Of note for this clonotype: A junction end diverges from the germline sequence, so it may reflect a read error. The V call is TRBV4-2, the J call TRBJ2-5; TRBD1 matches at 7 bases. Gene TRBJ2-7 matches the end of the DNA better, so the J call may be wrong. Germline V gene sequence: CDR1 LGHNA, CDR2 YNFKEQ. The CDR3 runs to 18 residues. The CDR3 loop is CARSPRDRASPDTYEQYF. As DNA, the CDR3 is TGTGCCCGCAGCCCCCGGGACAGAGCTTCTCCAGATACCTACGAGCAGTACTTC.

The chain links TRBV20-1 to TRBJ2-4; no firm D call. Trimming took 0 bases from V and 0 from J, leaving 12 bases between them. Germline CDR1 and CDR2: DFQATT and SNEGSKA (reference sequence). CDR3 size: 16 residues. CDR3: CSARDWNELAKNIQYF. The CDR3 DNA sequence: TGCAGTGCTAGAGATTGGAACGAACTAGCCAAAAACATTCAGTACTTC.

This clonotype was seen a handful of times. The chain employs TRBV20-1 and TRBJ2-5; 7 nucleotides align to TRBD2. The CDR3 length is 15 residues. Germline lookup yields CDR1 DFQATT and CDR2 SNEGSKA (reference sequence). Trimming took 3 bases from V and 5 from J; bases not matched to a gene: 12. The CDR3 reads CSARRRGGLGETQYF. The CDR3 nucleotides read TGCAGTGCTAGGCGCCGCGGGGGTCTCGGGGAGACCCAGTACTTC.

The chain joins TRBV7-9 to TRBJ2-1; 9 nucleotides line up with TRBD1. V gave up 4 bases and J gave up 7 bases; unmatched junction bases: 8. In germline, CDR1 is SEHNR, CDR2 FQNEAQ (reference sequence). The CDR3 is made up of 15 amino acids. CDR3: CASSSLTGGRNEQFF. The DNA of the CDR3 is TGTGCCAGCAGCTCATTGACAGGGGGAAGGAATGAGCAGTTCTTC.

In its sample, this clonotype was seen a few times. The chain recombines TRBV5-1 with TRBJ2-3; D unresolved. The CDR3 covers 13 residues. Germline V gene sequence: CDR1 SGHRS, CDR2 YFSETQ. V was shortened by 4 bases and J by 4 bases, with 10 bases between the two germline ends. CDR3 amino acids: CASSASFADTQYF. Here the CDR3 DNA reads TGCGCCAGCAGCGCCTCATTCGCAGATACGCAGTATTTT. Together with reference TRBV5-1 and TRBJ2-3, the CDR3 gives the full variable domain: KAGVTQTPRYLIKTRGQQVTLSCSPISGHRSVSWYQQTPGQGLQFLFEYFSETQRNKGNFPGRFSGRQFSNSRSEMNVSTLELGDSALYLCASSASFADTQYFGPGTRLTVL.